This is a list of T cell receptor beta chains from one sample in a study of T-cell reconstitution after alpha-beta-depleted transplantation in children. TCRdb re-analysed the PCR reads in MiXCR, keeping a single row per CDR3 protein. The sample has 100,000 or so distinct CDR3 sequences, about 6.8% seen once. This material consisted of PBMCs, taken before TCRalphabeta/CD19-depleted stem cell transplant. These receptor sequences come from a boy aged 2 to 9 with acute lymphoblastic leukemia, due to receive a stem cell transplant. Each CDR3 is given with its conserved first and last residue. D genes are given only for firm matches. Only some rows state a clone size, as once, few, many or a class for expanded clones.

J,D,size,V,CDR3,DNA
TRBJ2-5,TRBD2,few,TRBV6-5,CASSSLGSGGQETQYF,TGTGCCAGCAGTTCCCTCGGTAGCGGGGGGCAAGAGACCCAGTACTTC
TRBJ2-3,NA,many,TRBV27,CASRRKGGGPSPSTDTQYF,TGTGCCAGCAGACGGAAAGGGGGGGGCCCTTCCCCTAGCACAGATACGCAGTATTTT
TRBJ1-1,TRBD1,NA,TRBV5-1,CASSSPGQALNTEAFF,TGCGCCAGCAGCTCCCCCGGACAGGCCTTAAACACTGAAGCTTTCTTT
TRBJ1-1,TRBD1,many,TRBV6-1,CASNVGQGHTEAFF,TGTGCCAGCAACGTAGGACAGGGCCACACTGAAGCTTTCTTT
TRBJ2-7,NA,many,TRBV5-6,CASSLSNRDYEQYF,TGTGCCAGCAGCTTGAGTAACAGAGACTACGAGCAGTACTTC
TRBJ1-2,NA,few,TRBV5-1,CASSSQYGYTF,TGCGCCAGCAGCTCACAGTATGGCTACACCTTC
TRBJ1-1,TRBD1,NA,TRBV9,CASSADRGDTEAFF,TGTGCCAGCAGCGCGGACAGGGGGGACACTGAAGCTTTCTTT
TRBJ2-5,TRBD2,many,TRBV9,CASSVLAGGRQETQYF,TGTGCCAGCAGCGTCCTAGCGGGGGGGCGCCAAGAGACCCAGTACTTC
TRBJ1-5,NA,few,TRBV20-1,CSARVGRYSNQPQHF,TGCAGTGCTAGAGTGGGCAGATATAGCAATCAGCCCCAGCATTTT
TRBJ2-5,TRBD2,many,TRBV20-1,CSARSASGGEGPQETQYF,TGCAGTGCCCGGTCGGCTAGCGGGGGGGAGGGCCCCCAAGAGACCCAGTACTTC
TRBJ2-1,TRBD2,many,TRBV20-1,CSARDLSGGASYNEQFF,TGCAGTGCTAGAGATCTAAGCGGGGGGGCGTCCTACAATGAGCAGTTCTTC
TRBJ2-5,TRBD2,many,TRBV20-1,CSAREGTSVGETQYF,TGCAGTGCTAGAGAGGGGACTAGCGTTGGAGAGACCCAGTACTTC
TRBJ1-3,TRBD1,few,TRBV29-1,CSATDRDGNTIYF,TGCAGCGCCACTGACAGGGATGGAAACACCATATATTTT
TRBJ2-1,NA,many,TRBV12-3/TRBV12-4,CASSVLGGGEQFF,TGTGCCAGCAGCGTTTTAGGGGGGGGTGAGCAGTTCTTC
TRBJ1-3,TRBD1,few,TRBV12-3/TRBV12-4,CASSFGTGTGNTIYF,TGTGCCAGCAGTTTCGGGACAGGGACTGGAAACACCATATATTTT
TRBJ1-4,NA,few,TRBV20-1,CSAHGMGAREKLFF,TGCAGTGCTCACGGGATGGGGGCTCGAGAAAAACTGTTTTTT
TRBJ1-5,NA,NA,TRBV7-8,CASSLAEVIGNQPQHF,TGTGCCAGCAGCTTAGCGGAGGTTATAGGGAATCAGCCCCAGCATTTT
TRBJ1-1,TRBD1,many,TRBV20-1,CSAREGGRAEAFF,TGCAGTGCTAGAGAAGGGGGCAGGGCTGAAGCTTTCTTT
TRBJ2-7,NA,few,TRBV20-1,CSARDSRRVSYEQYF,TGCAGTGCTAGAGATTCCCGGAGAGTTTCCTACGAGCAGTACTTC
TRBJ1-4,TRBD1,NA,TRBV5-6,CASSRDRINEKLFF,TGTGCCAGCAGCAGGGACAGGATTAATGAAAAACTGTTTTTT